This T cell receptor beta chain was found in a study of sequential checkpoint blockade in melanoma. About the study: First-line arms were nivolumab then ipilimumab, or the reverse, randomized 1:1.

V lost 2 bases to trimming and J lost 0 bases, with 17 bases between them. CDR1 is MNHEY, CDR2 SMNVEV, per germline (reference sequence). This CDR3 spans 17 amino acids. Measured with immunoSEQ multiplex PCR; TCRdb has only the in-frame clones, and not every one. The sample lists about 37,000 clones, almost 85% occurring once. Stated treatment: randomized to nivolumab then ipilimumab (arm A) or the reverse (arm B). Patients had received no earlier DNA-damaging chemotherapy. From thawed PBMCs, live CD3+CD8+ cells negative for CD19 and CD56 were sorted. The chain has TRBV27 and TRBJ2-7; a weak D match, TRBD2 (6 bases). This receptor was taken from a human donor with melanoma. The material sequenced was CD8+ T cells sorted from blood (inferred from file names), taken from a patient given nivolumab and ipilimumab in sequence. The CDR3 nucleotides read TGTGCCAGCAGTTTAGCGGGACGGAGAAACCCCTCCTACGAGCAGTACTTC. Its translation: CASSLAGRRNPSYEQYF.